Listed below are T cell receptor beta chains from one sample, sequenced in a study of cytomegalovirus exposure and HLA in healthy donors. Clones were read by immunoSEQ multiplex PCR, and TCRdb kept only the in-frame ones, dropping some. The table lists 200,000 or so clones, roughly 84% of them singletons. The sample was PBMCs. The receptors were gathered from a man between 50 and 59 years old in good health and CMV-seronegative. CDR3s leave out the opening cysteine and the closing phenylalanine or tryptophan.

TRBV5-1 | ASSLGLYYEQY
TRBV13 | ASSREGNTEAF
TRBV28 | ASSPRTGYGLYYGYT
TRBV5-1 | ASSLAGVGGAVGRAEAF
TRBV10-3 | AIGNRGGAEQY
TRBV18 | ASSPGQGATGEKLF
TRBV6-6 | ASSYPPTGGNEKLF
TRBV29-1 | SSGLAGDNEQF
TRBV6-6 | ASSSGQGNSPLH
TRBV2 | ASSALSKRNTEAF
TRBV28 | ASSWTIPEQY
TRBV4-1 | ASSRSLAYEQY
TRBV5-4 | ASSLDNRGWSEAF
TRBV15 | ATSRDRSGGGELF
TRBV5-6 | ASSFRDRRTETQY
TRBV7-3 | ASSLTLQVNTEAF
TRBV9 | ASSADGGADTQY
TRBV27 | ASSPRDLGNEQF
TRBV6-5 | ASSRAGVVETQY
TRBV7-2 | ASRVGAGGSSYEQY
TRBV19 | ASTGTGREKLF
TRBV5-4 | ASSSPPAYEQY
TRBV10-2 | ASSPGLAGGLDTQY
TRBV2 | ASSANTNYGYT
TRBV7-9 | ASSPDRVLYNEQF
TRBV28 | ASSLAQGIYQPQH
TRBV27 | ASSLQRPLTDTQY
TRBV5-8 | ASSLGAGSYNEQF
TRBV28 | ASNIYGARNTEAF
TRBV5-1 | ASSFSNGGETQY
TRBV5-1 | ASSVPGSYNEQF
TRBV30 | AWSVRTVDPYEQY
TRBV6-1 | ASSEGQYNEKLF
TRBV5-1 | ASSFESQAYEQY
TRBV4-1 | ASSRSDGGSQETQY
TRBV5-1 | ASSLDREYNEQF
TRBV6-5 | ASSSSGGAQLQF
TRBV7-2 | ASSLQGGTEAF
TRBV28 | ASSLSWTGTNTEAF
TRBV9 | ASSVGFEDRGWWGYT
TRBV15 | ATSRAPRGQY
TRBV2 | ASSEGGVSSYEQY
TRBV9 | ASSPRRVNTEAF
TRBV19 | ASSIRRTGRGTGELF
TRBV25-1 | ASSAGGSYEQY
TRBV6-5 | ASSRQGNGYT
TRBV27 | ASRRQESQPQH
TRBV7-9 | ASSLFSGLVITGELF
TRBV7-9 | ASSLGQGSLVDEKLF
TRBV11-1 | ASSFTGTSGSHEQF
TRBV28 | ASRRGLAGTGELF
TRBV7-9 | ASSPRDMREKLF
TRBV28 | ASSLVHLANTGELF
TRBV7-8 | ASNSAGSRNTEAF
TRBV7-3 | ASSLAGGPPDTQY
TRBV5-5 | ASSLVQEGAQY
TRBV18 | ASSLSGVPNEKLF
TRBV5-4 | ASSSQWGAQY
TRBV5-1 | ASTEDNYSYEQY